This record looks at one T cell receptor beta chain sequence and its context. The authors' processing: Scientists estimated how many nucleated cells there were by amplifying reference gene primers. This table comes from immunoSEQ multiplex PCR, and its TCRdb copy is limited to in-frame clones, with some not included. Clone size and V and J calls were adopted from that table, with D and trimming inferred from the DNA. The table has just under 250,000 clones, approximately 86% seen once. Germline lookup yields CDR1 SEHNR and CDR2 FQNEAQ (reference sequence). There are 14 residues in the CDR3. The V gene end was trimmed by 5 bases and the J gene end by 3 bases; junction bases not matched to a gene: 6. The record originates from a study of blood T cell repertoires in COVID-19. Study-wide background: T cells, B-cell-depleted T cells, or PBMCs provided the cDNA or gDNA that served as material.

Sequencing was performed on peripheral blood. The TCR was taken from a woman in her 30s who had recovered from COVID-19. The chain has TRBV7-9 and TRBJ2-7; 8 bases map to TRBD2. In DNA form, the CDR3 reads TGTGCCAGCAGCCCCAGCGGGGGCGGCTACGAGCAGTACTTC. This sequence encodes CASSPSGGGYEQYF.